A selection of T cell receptor beta chains follows, all from one sample in a study of T-cell memory formation after mild COVID-19. TCRdb reanalysed the 5' RACE reads using MiXCR and keeps one entry per CDR3 protein. In the table there are approximately 52,000 distinct CDR3 sequences, over 8.5% of which are singletons. Specimen: PBMCs or a T cell subset sorted from them (not recorded which). These receptors originate from an adult woman who had mild COVID-19 (a few samples of this study predate the infection). Cell type and time point are not known. Each CDR3 is given with its conserved first and last residue. The order of the fields is clone size, J gene, V gene, D gene, CDR3 protein, CDR3 DNA. A D gene is named only where the DNA matches it firmly. Not every row has a clone size; where given, it reads once, few, many or a size class.

-,TRBJ1-4,TRBV2,-,CASSLDRFRLFF,TGTGCCAGCAGTTTGGACCGCTTTCGACTGTTTTTT
many,TRBJ1-1,TRBV20-1,-,CSARGVSNTEAFF,TGCAGTGCTAGAGGGGTATCGAACACTGAAGCTTTCTTT
few,TRBJ1-2,TRBV9,-,CASSPRDLPNYGYTF,TGTGCCAGCAGCCCGAGGGACCTCCCTAACTATGGCTACACCTTC
few,TRBJ2-7,TRBV6-5,-,CASSYSPSYEQYF,TGTGCCAGCAGTTACTCCCCCTCCTACGAGCAGTACTTC
few,TRBJ2-1,TRBV5-1,TRBD2,CASSLHARTSGDNEQFF,TGCGCCAGCAGCTTACATGCTCGGACTAGCGGGGACAATGAGCAGTTCTTC
-,TRBJ1-4,TRBV2,-,CASRENNEKLFF,TGTGCCAGCAGAGAGAATAATGAAAAACTGTTTTTT
-,TRBJ2-3,TRBV4-1,-,CASSPGLARTDTQYF,TGCGCCAGCAGCCCAGGGCTAGCCAGGACAGATACGCAGTATTTT
many,TRBJ2-1,TRBV29-1,-,CSVERAANEQFF,TGCAGCGTTGAAAGGGCTGCCAATGAGCAGTTCTTC
few,TRBJ2-7,TRBV28,-,CASSLSPSSYEQYF,TGTGCCAGCAGTTTAAGCCCCAGCTCCTACGAGCAGTACTTC
-,TRBJ1-2,TRBV10-3,-,CAISDSNYGYTF,TGTGCCATCAGCGACAGTAACTATGGCTACACCTTC
few,TRBJ1-1,TRBV2,TRBD1,CASSTPQGDWGTVNTEAFF,TGTGCCAGCAGTACTCCCCAAGGGGACTGGGGGACAGTGAACACTGAAGCTTTCTTT
few,TRBJ2-2,TRBV4-1,-,CASSQVSSLAGELFF,TGCGCCAGCAGCCAAGTATCTAGCCTCGCCGGGGAGCTGTTTTTT
many,TRBJ2-3,TRBV27,-,CASSGGRTTDTQYF,TGTGCCAGCAGTGGAGGACGGACCACAGATACGCAGTATTTT
many,TRBJ2-1,TRBV10-3,TRBD1,CAISRPGQGLNEQFF,TGTGCCATCAGTAGGCCGGGACAGGGGCTCAATGAGCAGTTCTTC